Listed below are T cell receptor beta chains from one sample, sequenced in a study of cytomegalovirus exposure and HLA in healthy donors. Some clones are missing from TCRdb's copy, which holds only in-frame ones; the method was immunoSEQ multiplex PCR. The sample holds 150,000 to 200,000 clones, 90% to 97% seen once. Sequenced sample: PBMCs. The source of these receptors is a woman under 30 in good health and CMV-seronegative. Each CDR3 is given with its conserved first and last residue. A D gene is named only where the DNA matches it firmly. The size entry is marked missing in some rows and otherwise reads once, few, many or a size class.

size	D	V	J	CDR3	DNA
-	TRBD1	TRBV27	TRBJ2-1	CASSLVQGEQFF	TGTGCCAGCAGTCTCGTACAGGGGGAGCAGTTCTTC
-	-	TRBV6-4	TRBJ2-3	CASSERGSTDTQYF	TGTGCCAGCAGTGAGCGGGGTAGCACAGATACGCAGTATTTT
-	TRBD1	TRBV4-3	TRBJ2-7	CASSQGQGWTYEQYF	TGCGCCAGCAGCCAAGGACAGGGGTGGACCTACGAGCAGTACTTC
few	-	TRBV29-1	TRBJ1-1	CSAAQGSELNTEAFF	TGCAGCGCTGCACAGGGTAGCGAACTGAACACTGAAGCTTTCTTT
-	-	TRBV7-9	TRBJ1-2	CASSLAVRQTANYGYTF	TGTGCCAGCAGCTTAGCCGTTCGACAGACAGCTAACTATGGCTACACCTTC
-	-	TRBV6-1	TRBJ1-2	CASSERGGYGYTF	TGTGCCAGCAGTGAACGGGGAGGCTATGGCTACACCTTC
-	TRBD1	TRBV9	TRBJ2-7	CASSVGGQGAYEQYF	TGTGCCAGCAGCGTAGGGGGACAGGGGGCCTACGAGCAGTACTTC
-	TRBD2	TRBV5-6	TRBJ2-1	CASSSRGGREQFF	TGTGCCAGCAGCTCTCGGGGGGGTAGGGAGCAGTTCTTC
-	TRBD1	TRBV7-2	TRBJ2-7	CASSLVDRGYEQYF	TGTGCCAGCAGCTTAGTGGACAGGGGTTACGAGCAGTACTTC
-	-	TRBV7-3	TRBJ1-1	CASSLTGPTEAFF	TGTGCCAGCAGCTTAACGGGGCCCACTGAAGCTTTCTTT
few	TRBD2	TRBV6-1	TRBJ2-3	CASSTSGGVDTQYF	TGTGCCAGCTCGACTAGCGGGGGGGTCGATACGCAGTATTTT
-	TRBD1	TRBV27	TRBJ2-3	CASSPGTGGLGDTQYF	TGTGCCAGCAGTCCCGGGACAGGGGGCCTTGGGGATACGCAGTATTTT
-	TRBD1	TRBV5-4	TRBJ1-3	CASSSGGSSSGNTIYF	TGTGCCAGCAGCTCAGGGGGTTCGAGCTCTGGAAACACCATATATTTT
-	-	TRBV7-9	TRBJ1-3	CASSLSGAGNTIYF	TGTGCCAGCAGCTTATCCGGGGCTGGAAACACCATATATTTT
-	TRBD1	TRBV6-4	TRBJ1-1	CASSDGTGGRTEAFF	TGTGCCAGCAGTGACGGGACAGGGGGCAGGACTGAAGCTTTCTTT
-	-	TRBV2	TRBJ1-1	CASSDTVLTANTEAFF	TGTGCCAGCAGTGACACAGTCTTGACAGCGAACACTGAAGCTTTCTTT
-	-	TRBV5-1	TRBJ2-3	CASSFLTGQDTQYF	TGCGCCAGCAGCTTTCTTACAGGGCAAGATACGCAGTATTTT
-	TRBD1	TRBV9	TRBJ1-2	CASSPRDSSNYGYTF	TGTGCCAGCAGCCCAAGGGACAGTTCTAACTATGGCTACACCTTC
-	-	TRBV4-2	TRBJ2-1	CASSQDSYNEQFF	TGTGCCAGCAGCCAAGATTCTTACAATGAGCAGTTCTTC
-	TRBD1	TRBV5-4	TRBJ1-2	CASSFRQGRDGYTF	TGTGCCAGCAGCTTTAGACAGGGACGCGATGGCTACACCTTC
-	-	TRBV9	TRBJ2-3	CASSRLDFFTDTQYF	TGTGCCAGCAGCCGCCTAGATTTTTTCACAGATACGCAGTATTTT
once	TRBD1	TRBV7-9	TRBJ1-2	CASSGGQGLYGYTF	TGTGCCAGCAGCGGGGGACAGGGACTCTATGGCTACACCTTC
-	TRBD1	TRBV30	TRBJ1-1	CAWSDRTGYTEAFF	TGTGCCTGGAGTGATAGGACAGGCTACACTGAAGCTTTCTTT
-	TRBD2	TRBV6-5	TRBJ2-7	CASSYDRRGGSYEQYF	TGTGCCAGCAGTTACGATAGGCGGGGGGGCTCCTACGAGCAGTACTTC
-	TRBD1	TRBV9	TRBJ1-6	CASSVVDRGGSPLHF	TGTGCCAGCAGCGTAGTGGACAGGGGTGGATCACCCCTCCACTTT
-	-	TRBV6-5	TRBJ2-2	CASFPHSATGELFF	TGTGCCAGCTTCCCACACTCAGCGACCGGGGAGCTGTTTTTT
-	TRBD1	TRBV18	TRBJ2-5	CASSWGQGAQETQYF	TGTGCCAGCTCATGGGGACAGGGTGCTCAAGAGACCCAGTACTTC
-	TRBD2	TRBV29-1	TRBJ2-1	CSSLAGGFYNEQFF	TGCAGCTCGCTAGCGGGGGGGTTCTACAATGAGCAGTTCTTC